The 28 T cell receptor beta chains presented below share a single source sample, sequenced in a study of blood T cell repertoires in COVID-19. TCRdb keeps only in-frame clones here, not all; method: immunoSEQ multiplex PCR. This sample carries a few hundred thousand clones, around 90% of them seen once, and the ten largest clones take over 5%. The source material was peripheral blood. These receptors originate from an older woman with COVID-19, enrolled during active disease.

The genes are TRBV7-3 and TRBJ2-2; 13 positions match TRBD2. This CDR3 comprises 17 residues. The germline V gene encodes CDR1 SGHTA and CDR2 FQGTGA. V trimming: 4 bases; J trimming: 6 bases; junction bases outside the gene matches: 8. Here the CDR3 DNA reads TGTGCCAGCAGCTACGACCGACTAGCGGGAGGTGCCGGGGAGCTGTTTTTT. Amino acids: CASSYDRLAGGAGELFF.

DNA of the CDR3: TGCAGTGCTAGTGTATCGGGAGAGGCAGATACGCAGTATTTT. It codes for CSASVSGEADTQYF. V usage is TRBV20-1 and J usage is TRBJ2-3, with D tentatively TRBD2 (6 bases). Trimming removed 3 bases from V and 4 bases from J, with 14 bases in between. Germline CDR1 and CDR2: DFQATT and SNEGSKA (reference sequence). The CDR3 covers 14 residues.

This clone has only a few counts. The V and J genes are TRBV5-1 and TRBJ2-5, with a possible D match to TRBD1 (6 bases). Between the trimmed V and J ends, which lost 4 bases and 2 bases, there was a span of 15 bases. Looked up from germline, CDR1 is SGHRS and CDR2 is YFSETQ. The CDR3 covers 15 residues. The CDR3 is CASSPQGRGQETQYF. In DNA form, the CDR3 reads TGCGCCAGCAGCCCCCAGGGGCGAGGACAAGAGACCCAGTACTTC.

This rearrangement joins TRBV9 to TRBJ2-5; TRBD2 agrees at 7 bases. Germline loops: CDR1 SGDLS, CDR2 YYNGEE. This CDR3 comprises 15 residues. After removal of 0 bases from V and 10 bases from J, the junction contained 12 bases not matched to a gene. The CDR3 region has the DNA TGTGCCAGCAGCGTAGGGGCGGGAGATACCGCGGGCCAGTACTTC. Encoded protein: CASSVGAGDTAGQYF.

This sequence joins TRBV6-5 and TRBJ1-3; the match to TRBD1 covers 7 bases. This CDR3 spans 14 amino acids. Germline assignment: CDR1 MNHEY and CDR2 SVGAGI. Trimming took 6 bases from V and 6 from J; bases not matched to a gene: 8. CDR3 sequence (DNA): TGTGCCAGCAGCTGGGGACAGCAAGCAAACACCATATATTTT. As protein: CASSWGQQANTIYF.

The chain uses TRBV6-6 and TRBJ1-5, with D perhaps matching TRBD1 (5 bases). This CDR3 has 16 amino acids. V dropped 2 bases and J dropped 0 bases, with 11 bases sitting between them. Germline V gene sequence: CDR1 MNHNY, CDR2 SVGAGI (reference sequence). The chain's CDR3 is CASSYGRANSNQPQHF. The CDR3 DNA follows: TGTGCCAGCAGTTACGGCAGGGCGAATAGCAATCAGCCCCAGCATTTT.

The chain recombines TRBV28 with TRBJ1-1; 9 bases match TRBD1. The CDR3 spans 14 residues. V was pared by 8 bases and J by 4 bases, with 8 bases of the junction left unmatched. Germline lookup yields CDR1 MDHEN and CDR2 SYDVKM. The CDR3 DNA reads as TGTGCCAGCGGTACGACAGGGGGAGTCACTGAAGCTTTCTTT. Encoded protein: CASGTTGGVTEAFF.

Comments on this clone: Other nucleotide sequences from this sample produce the same CDR3. This chain joins TRBV5-1 and TRBJ1-5; TRBD1 matches 11 bases. The length of the CDR3 is 15 residues. CDR1 is SGHRS, CDR2 YFSETQ, per germline. V was clipped by 4 bases and J by 6 bases; unmatched bases: 6. Here the CDR3 reads CASSPGTGGSQPQHF. CDR3 nucleotides: TGCGCCAGCAGCCCTGGGACAGGGGGGAGTCAGCCCCAGCATTTT.

The V call is TRBV10-3, the J call TRBJ2-3; 9 nucleotides match TRBD1. CDR3 length equals 14 residues. V lost 7 bases, J lost 3 bases, and 5 bases stayed unmatched. CDR1 is ENHRY and CDR2 is SYGVKD in the germline V gene. The CDR3 here is CAIMGTGSTDTQYF. CDR3 sequence (DNA): TGTGCCATCATGGGGACAGGGAGTACAGATACGCAGTATTTT.

The chain recombines TRBV9 with TRBJ2-5, with 7 bases identical to TRBD2. The CDR3 is made up of 15 amino acids. The trim removed 0 bases at V and 5 bases at J, leaving 7 bases unmatched. In germline, CDR1 is SGDLS, CDR2 YYNGEE. Here the CDR3 DNA reads TGTGCCAGCAGCGTAGTGGGTGGGGGAGGGGAGACCCAGTACTTC. The encoded protein is CASSVVGGGGETQYF. Full variable domain (rest looked up from reference TRBV9 and TRBJ2-5): DSGVTQTPKHLITATGQRVTLRCSPRSGDLSVYWYQQSLDQGLQFLIQYYNGEERAKGNILERFSAQQFPDLHSELNLSSLELGDSALYFCASSVVGGGGETQYFGPGTRLLVL.

The genes are TRBV4-2 and TRBJ2-5; 9 nucleotides agree with TRBD2. The CDR3 length is 15 residues. From germline, CDR1 is LGHNA and CDR2 YNFKEQ. V shed 1 base and J 1 base; nucleotides not matched to a gene: 1. The CDR3 nucleotides are TGTGCCAGCAGCCAAGGGACTAGCGTCCAAGAGACCCAGTACTTC. Its protein is CASSQGTSVQETQYF.

This rearrangement joins TRBV10-2 to TRBJ2-2, with 7 nucleotides matching TRBD1. With 6 bases clipped from V and 3 bases from J, the junction kept 4 bases outside the gene matches. CDR3 length: 14 residues. CDR1 and CDR2 from the germline V gene are WSHSY and SAAADI. This chain's CDR3 is CASRLGQYTGELFF. The DNA for the CDR3 is TGCGCCAGCAGATTGGGACAGTACACCGGGGAGCTGTTTTTT.

In this sample, this clone turned up a few times. The CDR3 is CAWSRRGRETQYF. The CDR3 DNA follows: TGTGCCTGGAGTCGCAGGGGGAGAGAGACCCAGTACTTC. The chain is built from TRBV30 and TRBJ2-5, with 7 positions matching TRBD1. Germline V lookup: CDR1 GTSNPN, CDR2 SVGIG (reference sequence). The CDR3 runs to 13 residues. Losses at the gene ends were 2 bases for V and 4 bases for J; bases not matched to a gene: 4.

The J gene is TRBJ1-2, the V gene TRBV11-1; 10 bases align to TRBD1. J was trimmed by 1 base and V by 3 bases; bases with no gene match: 5. In germline, CDR1 is SGHAT, CDR2 FQDESV (reference sequence). This CDR3 contains 16 residues. The CDR3: CASSLLGQGDNYGYTF. The CDR3 DNA follows: TGTGCCAGCAGCTTGCTTGGACAGGGGGATAACTATGGCTACACCTTC. Drawing the rest from reference TRBV11-1 and TRBJ1-2, the complete variable domain is EAEVAQSPRYKITEKSQAVAFWCDPISGHATLYWYRQILGQGPELLVQFQDESVVDDSQLPKDRFSAERLKGVDSTLKIQPAELGDSAMYLCASSLLGQGDNYGYTFGSGTRLTVV.

CDR3 in DNA: TGTGCCAGCAGCCCATCGACAGGGGCAAGGGAAAAACTGTTTTTT. Translating it yields CASSPSTGAREKLFF. V and J are TRBV3-1 (or the pseudogene TRBV3-2) and TRBJ1-4, with 8 bases lining up with TRBD1. Germline CDR1 reads LGHDT; CDR2 reads YNNKEL (reference sequence). Trimming at V came to 4 bases and at J to 8 bases, leaving 9 bases not matched to a gene. The CDR3 loop spans 15 amino acids.

The chain is built from TRBV29-1 and TRBJ2-1, with 8 positions matching TRBD1. Germline V gives CDR1 SQVTM, CDR2 ANQGSEA. J gave up 10 bases and V 5 bases, and 13 bases lay outside the gene matches. The CDR3 is 14 residues long. The CDR3 is CSVSDRGGSFEQFF. DNA of the CDR3: TGCAGCGTTTCCGACAGGGGAGGTTCATTCGAGCAGTTCTTC.

The chain couples TRBV7-2 to TRBJ1-1; TRBD1 aligns across 10 bases. Germline loops: CDR1 SGHTA, CDR2 FQGNSA. The CDR3 length is 14 residues. The ends lost 3 bases at V and 5 bases at J; junction bases unmatched: 3. CDR3 sequence reads: CASSFGQGGTEAFF. CDR3 sequence (DNA): TGTGCCAGCAGCTTCGGACAGGGGGGAACTGAAGCTTTCTTT.

V and J are TRBV28 and TRBJ2-5, with 7 bases fitting TRBD1. The CDR3 runs to 14 residues. Germline V gene lookup returns CDR1 MDHEN and CDR2 SYDVKM. Trimming took 2 bases from V and 2 from J; bases not matched to a gene: 2. CDR3 DNA sequence: TGTGCCAGCAGTTTACTACAGGGGCAAGAGACCCAGTACTTC. It codes for CASSLLQGQETQYF.

The chain couples TRBV28 to TRBJ1-1, with 7 bases fitting TRBD1. The germline gives CDR1 MDHEN, CDR2 SYDVKM. The CDR3 is 14 residues long. V trimming: 1 base; J trimming: 5 bases; junction bases outside the gene matches: 4. CDR3 sequence reads: CASSLLGRGTEAFF. DNA for the CDR3: TGTGCCAGCAGTTTATTGGGCAGGGGGACTGAAGCTTTCTTT.

V gene TRBV5-1 combines with J gene TRBJ1-1; D might be TRBD1 (5 bases). This CDR3 comprises 15 residues. In germline, CDR1 is SGHRS, CDR2 YFSETQ. V lost 0 bases and J lost 6, with 15 bases in between. The CDR3 region is CASSLDFGREAEAFF. In DNA, the CDR3 is TGCGCCAGCAGCTTGGATTTTGGCAGGGAGGCTGAAGCTTTCTTT.

V usage is TRBV18 and J usage is TRBJ1-1; D uncertain. The CDR3 loop spans 13 amino acids. V was pared by 3 bases and J by 4 bases, with 9 bases between. In germline, CDR1 is KGHSH, CDR2 LQKENI. CDR3: CASSPAGGTEAFF. Here the CDR3 DNA reads TGTGCCAGCTCACCGGCCGGCGGCACTGAAGCTTTCTTT.

The V call is TRBV13, the J call TRBJ2-1; 8 bases match TRBD2. Germline loops: CDR1 PRHDT, CDR2 FYEKMQ (reference sequence). J lost 9 bases, V lost 1 base, and 8 bases had no gene match. The CDR3 runs 15 residues. The CDR3 region is CASSLVGLGLGEQFF. The CDR3 DNA follows: TGTGCCAGCAGCTTAGTGGGACTAGGGCTGGGTGAGCAGTTCTTC.

This clone came up a few times. Here the CDR3 reads CATSDPGGGLALSTDTQYF. For the CDR3, the DNA is TGTGCCACCAGTGATCCCGGGGGGGGACTAGCGCTATCGACAGATACGCAGTATTTT. The chain joins TRBV24-1 to TRBJ2-3, with 10 bases aligning to TRBD2. The CDR3 has 19 amino acids. Germline V gene lookup returns CDR1 KGHDR and CDR2 SFDVKD. V lost 3 bases, J lost 3 bases, and 14 bases stayed unmatched.

The CDR3 loop is CSASFLAHYEQYF. As DNA, the CDR3 is TGCAGTGCTAGTTTCCTAGCCCACTACGAGCAGTACTTC. The rearrangement links TRBV20-1 to TRBJ2-7; tentative D call: TRBD2 (5 bases). Germline V gives CDR1 DFQATT, CDR2 SNEGSKA (reference sequence). V was trimmed by 3 bases and J by 3 bases, leaving 12 bases between them. The CDR3 consists of 13 residues.

The chain employs TRBV7-9 and TRBJ1-2; no clear D. The CDR3 is 13 residues long. Germline CDR1 and CDR2: SEHNR and FQNEAQ (reference sequence). Trimming left V 5 bases short and J 4 bases short, with 11 bases between. The CDR3 loop reads CASSVRQIYGYTF. The CDR3 nucleotides read TGTGCCAGCAGCGTGAGGCAGATCTATGGCTACACCTTC.

This clone has only a few counts. The chain has TRBV2 and TRBJ1-1; weak D call: TRBD1 (6 bases). V was pared by 6 bases and J by 3 bases, with 11 bases between. CDR1 is SNHLY, CDR2 FYNNEI, per germline. The length of the CDR3 is 13 residues. The CDR3 coding sequence is TGTGCCAGCAGAAGACAGGCCGACACTGAAGCTTTCTTT. It specifies CASRRQADTEAFF. The variable domain in full, with the rest retrieved from reference TRBV2 and TRBJ1-1, is EPEVTQTPSHQVTQMGQEVILRCVPISNHLYFYWYRQILGQKVEFLVSFYNNEISEKSEIFDDQFSVERPDGSNFTLKIRSTKLEDSAMYFCASRRQADTEAFFGQGTRLTVV.

The chain is built from TRBV11-3 and TRBJ2-5, with D possibly being TRBD2 (6 bases). The ends were cut back, 5 bases at V and 0 bases at J, with 16 bases in the middle. Per germline, CDR1 SGHNT and CDR2 YENEEA. The CDR3 consists of 16 residues. CDR3 loop: CASSRASSADQETQYF. In DNA form, the CDR3 reads TGTGCCAGCAGCCGAGCCTCTAGCGCCGACCAAGAGACCCAGTACTTC. Supplemented by reference TRBV11-3 and TRBJ2-5, the full variable domain reads EAGVVQSPRYKIIEKKQPVAFWCNPISGHNTLYWYLQNLGQGPELLIRYENEEAVDDSQLPKDRFSAERLKGVDSTLKIQPAELGDSAVYLCASSRASSADQETQYFGPGTRLLVL.

This clone has a handful of counts. A read error may produce the germline difference seen at one junction end. V gene TRBV6-2 or TRBV6-3 combines with J gene TRBJ2-7; 10 nucleotides align to TRBD2. The germline V gene encodes CDR1 MNHEY and CDR2 SVGEGT. The CDR3 has 17 residues. DNA for the CDR3: TGTGCCAGCAGTCACTCCCTCACTAGCGGGGCAAGCTACGAGCAGTACTTC. Translation gives CASSHSLTSGASYEQYF.